This TCR beta chain was sequenced for a study of T cell changes during pregnancy in multiple sclerosis. Generated by immunoSEQ multiplex PCR, the TCRdb table keeps only in-frame clones and is missing some. The sample has 90,000 or so clones, approximately 90% seen once; the top ten hold around 0.93%. The ends were cut back, 0 bases at V and 16 bases at J, with 13 bases in the middle. CDR1 and CDR2 from the germline V gene are SQVTM and ANQGSEA. CDR3 length: 11 residues. The clonotype was recovered from a female donor with multiple sclerosis, enrolled in a pregnancy study. This material consisted of peripheral blood, taken before pregnancy. J is TRBJ1-3 and V is TRBV29-1, with D possibly matching TRBD1 (5 bases). The CDR3 nucleotides read TGCAGCGTTGAAGACAGGGCCTCCTGCTATTTT. Encoded protein: CSVEDRASCYF.